This T cell receptor beta chain was found in a study of T cell responses to AZD1222 COVID-19 vaccine. As for the study in general: Pooling was applied to second doses at about 4 or about 12 weeks.

Germline CDR1 and CDR2: SGHRS and YFSETQ. The ends were cut back, 1 base at V and 0 bases at J, with 8 bases in the middle. The CDR3 has 15 amino acids. The repertoire was sequenced with immunoSEQ multiplex PCR; TCRdb's copy has only in-frame clones and lacks some. Found here are some 150,000 clones, about 87% of them singletons; the top ten hold around 15%. The sample consisted of peripheral blood, taken on day 0 of AZD1222 vaccination. The genes are TRBV5-1 and TRBJ2-1; tentative D call: TRBD2 (6 bases). This TCR was sampled from an adult in good health. The CDR3 DNA reads as TGCGCCAGCAGCTTGTCGGGGGACTCCTACAATGAGCAGTTCTTC. It codes for CASSLSGDSYNEQFF.